What follows are 10 T cell receptor beta chains derived from one specimen sequenced in a study of T cell responses to AZD1222 COVID-19 vaccine. Using immunoSEQ multiplex PCR, the repertoire was profiled, and TCRdb retains in-frame clones only, with some absent. The sample comprises 110,000 to 150,000 clones, approximately 93% of which are singletons, and around 1% rests with the top ten. The material sequenced was peripheral blood, taken on day 0 of MenACWY control vaccination. The receptors were sampled from an adult in good health.

The rearrangement links TRBV15 to TRBJ2-3; D perhaps matches TRBD1 (5 bases). Germline assignment: CDR1 LNHNV and CDR2 YYDKDF (reference sequence). The length of the CDR3 is 16 residues. Between the trimmed V and J ends, which lost 1 base and 5 bases, there was a span of 16 bases. Here the CDR3 reads CATSRGTAPQGDTQYF. The CDR3, as DNA: TGTGCCACCAGCAGAGGCACCGCGCCCCAGGGAGATACGCAGTATTTT.

This chain joins TRBV9 and TRBJ2-1, with D possibly matching TRBD2 (6 bases). The CDR3 has 16 amino acids. Trimming pared 3 bases from V and 0 bases from J, leaving 13 bases between. Per the germline V gene, CDR1 is SGDLS and CDR2 is YYNGEE. CDR3 sequence reads: CASSGGVPGSYNEQFF. As DNA, the CDR3 is TGTGCCAGCAGCGGGGGGGTACCCGGCTCCTACAATGAGCAGTTCTTC.

The chain has TRBV30 and TRBJ1-4; TRBD1 matches at 7 bases. Germline V gene sequence: CDR1 GTSNPN, CDR2 SVGIG (reference sequence). CDR3 size: 16 residues. V lost 2 bases, J lost 0 bases, and 6 bases stayed unmatched. CDR3 loop: CAWSRGQVATNEKLFF. The CDR3 DNA reads TGTGCCTGGAGTCGAGGACAGGTCGCAACTAATGAAAAACTGTTTTTT. The variable domain in full, completed from reference TRBV30 and TRBJ1-4, reads SQTIHQWPATLVQPVGSPLSLECTVEGTSNPNLYWYRQAAGRGLQLLFYSVGIGQISSEVPQNLSASRPQDRQFILSSKKLLLSDSGFYLCAWSRGQVATNEKLFFGSGTQLSVL.

This clone came up once. The chain combines TRBV2 with TRBJ1-2; no clear D. The V gene's germline CDR1 is SNHLY and CDR2 FYNNEI. The V end lost 4 bases, the J end lost 6 bases, and 9 bases lay between the germline ends. The CDR3 is made up of 12 amino acids. CDR3 amino acids: CASSGSANGYTF. CDR3 coding DNA: TGTGCCAGCAGTGGGTCGGCTAATGGCTACACCTTC. Full variable domain (remainder filled in from reference TRBV2 and TRBJ1-2): EPEVTQTPSHQVTQMGQEVILRCVPISNHLYFYWYRQILGQKVEFLVSFYNNEISEKSEIFDDQFSVERPDGSNFTLKIRSTKLEDSAMYFCASSGSANGYTFGSGTRLTVV.

V usage is TRBV30 and J usage is TRBJ1-6; D not certain. Trimming took 0 bases from V and 10 from J, leaving 13 bases between them. The germline CDR1 and CDR2 sequences are GTSNPN and SVGIG (reference sequence). There are 14 residues in the CDR3. The CDR3 nucleotides are TGTGCCTGGAGTGTGGCTAGGGCCGGATCACCCCTCCACTTT. It codes for CAWSVARAGSPLHF. The full variable domain, with the rest looked up from reference TRBV30 and TRBJ1-6, is SQTIHQWPATLVQPVGSPLSLECTVEGTSNPNLYWYRQAAGRGLQLLFYSVGIGQISSEVPQNLSASRPQDRQFILSSKKLLLSDSGFYLCAWSVARAGSPLHFGNGTRLTVT.

The rearrangement joins TRBV4-2 to TRBJ1-2; 7 nucleotides match TRBD1. The germline gives CDR1 LGHNA, CDR2 YNFKEQ. V lost 4 bases to trimming and J lost 1 base; unmatched junction nucleotides: 6. The CDR3 is 15 amino acids. The CDR3 loop is CASSPARQGNYGYTF. CDR3 bases: TGTGCCAGCAGCCCCGCCCGACAGGGTAACTATGGCTACACCTTC.

The J gene is TRBJ1-1, the V gene TRBV28; D may be TRBD1 (6 bases). The V end lost 6 bases, the J end lost 1 base, and 18 bases lay between the germline ends. Germline V gene lookup returns CDR1 MDHEN and CDR2 SYDVKM. This CDR3 region has 16 residues. The CDR3 loop is CASRPPRDTRNTEAFF. CDR3 sequence (DNA): TGTGCCAGCAGGCCTCCCCGGGACACCAGGAACACTGAAGCTTTCTTT.

The gene calls are TRBV28 and TRBJ2-7; 7 bases align to TRBD2. V lost 7 bases, J lost 5 bases, and 5 bases stayed unmatched. This CDR3 is built from 12 residues. The germline V gene has CDR1 MDHEN and CDR2 SYDVKM. CDR3 sequence (DNA): TGTGCCAGCAAAGTAGCGGGCGACGAGCAGTACTTC. It is translated as CASKVAGDEQYF.

This chain connects TRBV5-1 to TRBJ2-2; no clear D gene. The germline CDR1 and CDR2 sequences are SGHRS and YFSETQ. V shed 2 bases and J shed 5 bases, with 7 bases lying between them. This CDR3 comprises 13 residues. The CDR3 DNA sequence: TGCGCCAGCAGCTTCCCGCAGACCGGGGAGCTGTTTTTT. It encodes CASSFPQTGELFF.

This clone was recorded only once. The chain combines TRBV27 with TRBJ1-1; D is unclear. The CDR3 loop spans 14 amino acids. The V end lost 6 bases, the J end lost 3 bases, and 14 bases lay between the germline ends. Germline V gives CDR1 MNHEY, CDR2 SMNVEV (reference sequence). The CDR3 DNA sequence: TGTGCCAGCAGGGATGGGCAGAGGGACACTGAAGCTTTCTTT. This encodes CASRDGQRDTEAFF.